The source of this TCR beta chain is a study of T cell repertoires in cytomegalovirus infection. The V gene end was trimmed by 3 bases and the J gene end by 5 bases; junction bases not matched to a gene: 1. This CDR3 spans 15 amino acids. Germline V lookup: CDR1 SGHNT, CDR2 YENEEA. Of note for this clonotype: As yet, its antigen is unknown.

A single record per CDR3 protein comes from TCRdb applying MiXCR to the reads. The sample contains about 68,000 distinct CDR3 sequences, 20% to 25% of which appear only once. This TCR came from a human donor in good health (CMV status not recorded). Some clones in this sample may be carry-over from other donors' samples. This chain connects TRBV11-3 to TRBJ2-3, with 14 bases fitting TRBD2. Source material: PBMCs, sequenced either directly or after in vitro stimulation (not recorded which). The CDR3 spells CASSFGLAGGDTQYF. DNA of the CDR3: TGTGCCAGCAGCTTTGGACTAGCGGGAGGAGATACGCAGTATTTT.